Reported below is one T cell receptor beta chain. Antigen unknown. Profiled with immunoSEQ multiplex PCR; TCRdb holds only in-frame clones, not every one. The repertoire holds some 1 million clones, with under 80% as singletons. The data were obtained in a study of shared clonotypes between healthy human individuals. Background on the study: There were three CD4 naive, three CD4 memory, two CD8 naive and one CD8 memory plates per donor. Study outcomes and limitations: Clonotype sharing levels among donors were expected to vary with sequencing depth. Some clonotypes were shared by all four sorted-subset donors, while others were not shared. The non-shared ones had lower generation probabilities than the shared ones.

CDR3 length: 12 amino acids. V was shortened by 4 bases and J by 7 bases, with 10 bases between the two germline ends. CDR1 is SEHNR and CDR2 is FQNEAQ in the germline V gene (reference sequence). Sequenced input: memory CD4+ T cells sorted from blood. Subset indicated: CD45RA-negative fraction. The sequence was collected from a man aged 18 to 29 in good health. The V call is TRBV7-9, the J call TRBJ1-1, with D tentatively TRBD1 (6 bases). The CDR3 DNA is TGTGCCAGCAGCTATGGGGGGCTTGAAGCTTTCTTT. It specifies CASSYGGLEAFF.